The 25 T cell receptor beta chains presented below share a single source sample, sequenced in a study of cytomegalovirus exposure and HLA in healthy donors. Use of 60 Vbeta and 13 Jbeta primers characterized the PCR. Repertoires were generated with immunoSEQ multiplex PCR, while TCRdb's copy carries only in-frame clones and drops some. The table includes around 100,000 clones, under 85% detected once. Sequences were obtained from PBMCs. These receptors were obtained from a man aged 45-65 years in good health and CMV-seropositive.

The table lists this clone with a count of one. The V gene is TRBV4-2, the J gene TRBJ1-5, with D hard to call. Trimming left V 0 bases short and J 1 base short, with 7 bases between. Germline V gene data show CDR1 as LGHNA and CDR2 as YNFKEQ. This CDR3 is built from 15 residues. The CDR3, as DNA: TGTGCCAGCAGCCAAGAACCGGGGAGCAATCAGCCCCAGCATTTT. Its translation: CASSQEPGSNQPQHF.

This clone was seen a few times. The J gene is TRBJ2-1, the V gene TRBV29-1; TRBD1 might be the D (5 bases). Trimming pared 7 bases from V and 8 bases from J, leaving 12 bases between. CDR3 length: 11 amino acids. Germline V CDR1 and CDR2: SQVTM, ANQGSEA. CDR3 sequence reads: CSATLGDEQFF. The CDR3 region has the DNA TGCAGCGCCACTTTAGGGGATGAGCAGTTCTTC.

This clone was detected once. The rearrangement links TRBV29-1 to TRBJ1-2; D is undetermined. CDR3 length: 12 amino acids. The V and J ends lost 4 bases and 3 bases respectively, with 9 bases between them. Germline CDR1 SQVTM, CDR2 ANQGSEA. CDR3 protein: CSVGASDYGYTF. The CDR3 DNA is TGCAGCGTTGGCGCGTCGGACTATGGCTACACCTTC. Filled out from reference TRBV29-1 and TRBJ1-2, the complete variable domain reads SAVISQKPSRDICQRGTSLTIQCQVDSQVTMMFWYRQQPGQSLTLIATANQGSEATYESGFVIDKFPISRPNLTFSTLTVSNMSPEDSSIYLCSVGASDYGYTFGSGTRLTVV.

The rearrangement joins TRBV9 to TRBJ2-3, with 9 nucleotides matching TRBD2. Trimming removed 0 bases from V and 4 bases from J; junction bases left unmatched: 9. Germline V gene data show CDR1 as SGDLS and CDR2 as YYNGEE. This CDR3 is built from 17 residues. CDR3 in DNA: TGTGCCAGCAGCGTAGATATGCGGGAGGGCCCCGCAGATACGCAGTATTTT. Protein sequence: CASSVDMREGPADTQYF.

The rearrangement joins TRBV6-1 to TRBJ1-1; 7 positions match TRBD1. The CDR3 contains 13 residues. The junction had 7 bases not matched to a gene; V was cut back by 1 base and J by 11 bases. Germline CDR1 reads MNHNS; CDR2 reads SASEGT. CDR3: CASSEVGGRGAFF. For the CDR3, the DNA is TGTGCCAGCAGTGAAGTAGGGGGCCGAGGGGCTTTCTTT.

This chain joins TRBV6-5 and TRBJ1-4, with D uncertain. This CDR3 contains 13 residues. CDR1 and CDR2 from the germline V gene are MNHEY and SVGAGI. V was clipped by 8 bases and J by 4 bases, with 11 bases between them. The CDR3 DNA reads TGTGCCAGCTCTGAACTTGTTAATGAAAAACTGTTTTTT. Translating gives CASSELVNEKLFF.

The genes are TRBV11-2 and TRBJ2-3; no clear D. Germline CDR1 SGHAT, CDR2 FQNNGV. Trimming cost V 2 bases and J 0 bases, with 3 bases left between them. The CDR3 is made up of 13 amino acids. Written as DNA, the CDR3 is TGTGCCAGCAGCTTACCGAGCACAGATACGCAGTATTTT. This translates into CASSLPSTDTQYF.

This clone was seen just once. The chain is built from TRBV7-8 and TRBJ2-2, with 7 bases matching TRBD2. There are 14 residues in the CDR3. Looked up from germline, CDR1 is SGHVS and CDR2 is FQNEAQ. J lost 4 bases, V lost 3 bases, and 2 bases had no gene match. The CDR3, as DNA: TGTGCCAGCAGCTTGGCGGGAGTCACCGGGGAGCTGTTTTTT. Encoded protein: CASSLAGVTGELFF.

The J gene is TRBJ1-1, the V gene TRBV7-3; perhaps TRBD1 as D (5 bases). The CDR3 consists of 17 residues. Per the germline V gene, CDR1 is SGHTA and CDR2 is FQGTGA. V dropped 2 bases and J dropped 2 bases, with 18 bases sitting between them. The CDR3 DNA reads as TGTGCCAGCAGCTTAGGGGTGAGGCAGGGAAAAAACACTGAAGCTTTCTTT. This translates into CASSLGVRQGKNTEAFF.

This chain connects TRBV5-1 to TRBJ1-2; D possibly corresponds to TRBD1 (6 bases). V shed 4 bases and J shed 6 bases, with 13 bases lying between them. Germline CDR1 reads SGHRS; CDR2 reads YFSETQ. This CDR3 has 13 residues. The chain's CDR3 is CASSIQGGDGYTF. CDR3 bases: TGCGCCAGCAGCATACAGGGTGGGGATGGCTACACCTTC. The variable domain in full, completed from reference TRBV5-1 and TRBJ1-2, reads KAGVTQTPRYLIKTRGQQVTLSCSPISGHRSVSWYQQTPGQGLQFLFEYFSETQRNKGNFPGRFSGRQFSNSRSEMNVSTLELGDSALYLCASSIQGGDGYTFGSGTRLTVV.

The rearrangement links TRBV6-1 to TRBJ2-7; tentatively, D is TRBD1 (5 bases). CDR1 and CDR2 (germline): MNHNS, SASEGT. This CDR3 spans 13 amino acids. V was trimmed by 5 bases and J by 2 bases, leaving 10 bases between them. The CDR3 is CASSIGVPYEQYF. The CDR3, as DNA: TGTGCCAGCAGTATAGGGGTACCCTACGAGCAGTACTTC.

The V call is TRBV10-1, the J call TRBJ2-5, with 10 bases fitting TRBD1. V was pared by 3 bases and J by 5 bases, with 6 bases of the junction left unmatched. The CDR3 has 15 residues. CDR1 is WNHNN, CDR2 SYGVQD, per germline (reference sequence). CDR3 nucleotide sequence: TGCGCCAGCAGTGAAGTCGGACAGGGGGGCGAGACCCAGTACTTC. Translation: CASSEVGQGGETQYF.

The chain recombines TRBV7-7 with TRBJ2-2, with 9 bases that match TRBD2. The length of the CDR3 is 15 residues. Germline values: CDR1 SSHAT, CDR2 FNYEAQ (reference sequence). V was clipped by 4 bases and J by 5 bases; unmatched bases: 5. In nucleotides, the CDR3 is TGTGCCAGCAGCTCCGGACTAGCGACTACCGGGGAGCTGTTTTTT. Translating it yields CASSSGLATTGELFF.

The rearrangement links TRBV2 to TRBJ1-4; D is possibly TRBD1 (5 bases). The V and J ends lost 8 bases and 4 bases respectively, with 17 bases between them. Germline CDR1 SNHLY, CDR2 FYNNEI. The CDR3 length is 15 residues. The CDR3 spells CASLTGRRVNEKLFF. CDR3 nucleotide sequence: TGTGCCAGCCTTACAGGACGCCGGGTTAATGAAAAACTGTTTTTT.

The chain combines TRBV19 with TRBJ2-1, with TRBD2 matching over 7 bases. Germline V CDR1 and CDR2: LNHDA, SQIVND (reference sequence). This CDR3 comprises 16 residues. Trimming took 8 bases from V and 3 from J; bases not matched to a gene: 13. DNA for the CDR3: TGTGCCAGTTCTTTAACGGGAGGCTTTAACTACAATGAGCAGTTCTTC. Residues: CASSLTGGFNYNEQFF.

The rearrangement links TRBV2 to TRBJ1-6; possible D gene TRBD1, 6 bases. V shed 3 bases and J shed 10 bases, with 13 bases lying between them. The length of the CDR3 is 14 residues. Germline V gene lookup returns CDR1 SNHLY and CDR2 FYNNEI. The CDR3 region has the DNA TGTGCCAGCAGTGACGGGGTCAGGGGATCACCCCTCCACTTT. Translation: CASSDGVRGSPLHF.

J is TRBJ2-1 and V is TRBV28, with TRBD2 matching over 9 bases. The CDR3 runs to 14 residues. Germline CDR1 MDHEN, CDR2 SYDVKM. The J segment lost 7 bases and the V segment lost 7 bases, leaving 8 bases of the junction unmatched. Here the CDR3 reads CASTPGGGVNEQFF. For the CDR3, the DNA is TGTGCCAGCACACCGGGCGGGGGGGTAAATGAGCAGTTCTTC.

About this clone: Germline and junction disagree at one end, which may indicate a read error. The rearrangement joins TRBV7-9 to TRBJ2-6, with TRBD2 as a possible D gene (5 bases). Germline-derived CDR1 and CDR2 are SEHNR and FQNEAQ (reference sequence). CDR3 length: 16 amino acids. CDR3 nucleotides: TGTTCCAGCAGCTTGGAGCGGACCTCTGGGGCCAACGTCCTGACTTTC. Its protein product is CSSSLERTSGANVLTF.

Only one count was recorded for this clone. This chain's CDR3 is CASSPQGDTEAFF. CDR3 DNA: TGTGCCAGCTCACCACAGGGGGACACTGAAGCTTTCTTT. The J gene is TRBJ1-1, the V gene TRBV18; TRBD1 is a possible D gene (6 bases). The germline CDR1 and CDR2 sequences are KGHSH and LQKENI. Between the trimmed V and J ends, which lost 1 base and 3 bases, there was a span of 6 bases. The CDR3 totals 13 residues.

The chain employs TRBV18 and TRBJ2-7, with 8 nucleotides matching TRBD1. Unmatched junction bases numbered 10, after V lost 4 bases and J lost 11 bases. CDR1 and CDR2 from the germline V gene are KGHSH and LQKENI. This CDR3 region has 13 residues. The CDR3 DNA reads TGTGCCAGCTCACAACACAAGGGACAGGCAAAGTACTTC. As protein: CASSQHKGQAKYF.

CDR3 amino acids: CASSYSKLHTGELFF. Written as DNA, the CDR3 is TGTGCCAGCAGTTACTCGAAACTGCACACCGGGGAGCTGTTTTTT. This sequence joins TRBV6-5 and TRBJ2-2; no clear D gene. The V end lost 0 bases, the J end lost 3 bases, and 8 bases lay between the germline ends. Germline lookup yields CDR1 MNHEY and CDR2 SVGAGI. The CDR3 is 15 amino acids.

The CDR3 nucleotides are TGCAGCGTTGTAACTAGCGGGGTTGGCGGGGAGCTGTTTTTT. Its translation: CSVVTSGVGGELFF. The chain employs TRBV29-1 and TRBJ2-2, with 10 bases that match TRBD2. The CDR3 runs to 14 residues. In germline, CDR1 is SQVTM, CDR2 ANQGSEA. Trimming removed 4 bases from V and 7 bases from J; junction bases left unmatched: 6.

The CDR3 loop is CASSIGGTGGTATDTQYF. The CDR3 DNA reads as TGTGCCAGTAGTATAGGGGGCACGGGCGGGACCGCCACAGATACGCAGTATTTT. This rearrangement joins TRBV19 to TRBJ2-3, with D possibly TRBD2 on 6 matching bases. The CDR3 consists of 18 residues. Trimming took off 1 base at V and 2 bases at J, with 19 bases between the two ends. The germline CDR1 and CDR2 sequences are LNHDA and SQIVND (reference sequence).

This clone has just a few counts. The chain is built from TRBV9 and TRBJ2-2, with TRBD1 identical over 8 bases. V was pared by 2 bases and J by 6 bases, with 18 bases of the junction left unmatched. The CDR3 extends over 19 amino acids. Germline V gives CDR1 SGDLS, CDR2 YYNGEE. CDR3 loop: CASSVGPPGQGIVSGELFF. In nucleotides, the CDR3 is TGTGCCAGCAGCGTCGGCCCCCCCGGACAGGGAATAGTATCCGGGGAGCTGTTTTTT.

The chain links TRBV28 to TRBJ1-5; D not certain. V was shortened by 2 bases and J by 5 bases, with 4 bases between the two germline ends. CDR1 is MDHEN and CDR2 is SYDVKM in the germline V gene. CDR3 length equals 12 residues. CDR3 residues: CASSLLDQPQHF. The CDR3, as DNA: TGTGCCAGCAGTTTACTCGATCAGCCCCAGCATTTT.